This T cell receptor (beta chain) was documented in a study of T cell changes during pregnancy in multiple sclerosis. The assay was immunoSEQ multiplex PCR, and TCRdb's table has in-frame clones only and misses some. Of tens of thousands of clones in the sample, around nine tenths were seen once. Germline CDR1 MNHNY, CDR2 SVGAGI (reference sequence). This CDR3 has 16 amino acids. V lost 2 bases, J lost 6 bases, and 7 bases stayed unmatched. V and J are TRBV6-6 and TRBJ1-6, with TRBD1 matching 7 bases. The receptor's source is a female donor with multiple sclerosis, enrolled in a pregnancy study. This specimen was CD4+ T cells from peripheral blood mononuclear cells, taken in the second trimester of pregnancy. CDR3 nucleotides: TGTGCCAGCAGTTACCGGTCAGGGGGTGGTAATTCACCCCTCCACTTT. Encoded protein: CASSYRSGGGNSPLHF.